This TCR beta chain was profiled in a study of tumor and adjacent non-tumor tissue in lung cancer. Trimming stripped 0 bases from V and 0 bases from J, with 9 bases between. The CDR3 is 15 residues long. CDR1 SGHRS and CDR2 YFSETQ come from the germline V gene. The template was RNA from unsorted bulk tissue. Three rounds of nested PCR, following a modified ARM-PCR protocol, produced the TCRbeta library. TCRdb itself ran the multiplex PCR reads through MiXCR, one entry per CDR3 protein. The sample consists of 120,000 or so distinct CDR3 sequences, 66% of them appearing once. The sequence was collected from a young man with non-small cell lung cancer. The sample taken for sequencing was lung tumor tissue. The chain combines TRBV5-1 with TRBJ1-2; tentative D call: TRBD1 (5 bases). CDR3 nucleotide sequence: TGCGCCAGCAGCTTGGAGAGGGGTGCTAACTATGGCTACACCTTC. It translates to CASSLERGANYGYTF.